A selection of T cell receptor beta chains follows, all from one sample in a study of Ad26.COV2.S vaccination and SARS-CoV-2 variants. This table comes from immunoSEQ multiplex PCR, and its TCRdb copy is limited to in-frame clones, with some not included. The profile shows roughly 510,000 clones, roughly nine tenths of them singletons. The sequenced sample was peripheral blood, obtained in a trial of Ad26.COV2.S vaccine versus placebo. These receptors were taken from a person between 18 and 60 years old who received the Ad26.COV2.S COVID-19 vaccine or a placebo. CDR3s include the opening cysteine and the closing phenylalanine or tryptophan. The D gene is left open where the match is weak. Where a row states a size, it is once, few, many or the class of an expanded clone; other rows omit it.

clone_size | d_call | j_call | v_call | cdr3_aa | cdr3_nt
- | TRBD1 | TRBJ1-6 | TRBV6-5 | CASSYSKGTANSPLHF | TGTGCCAGCAGTTACTCGAAGGGGACAGCTAATTCACCCCTCCACTTT
- | - | TRBJ2-3 | TRBV1 | CTSSQDVVPALDRGGTDTQYF | TGCACCAGCAGCCAAGATGTGGTCCCGGCCCTGGACAGGGGAGGTACAGATACGCAGTATTTT
- | TRBD2 | TRBJ2-3 | TRBV20-1 | CSASQGLGGTDTQYF | TGCAGTGCTAGTCAAGGACTAGGAGGCACAGATACGCAGTATTTT
- | - | TRBJ2-7 | TRBV18 | CASSANRVGSEQYF | TGTGCCAGCTCGGCGAACAGGGTGGGTAGCGAGCAGTACTTC
- | TRBD1 | TRBJ1-2 | TRBV5-4 | CASSSRDRVRYGYTF | TGTGCCAGCAGCTCTCGGGACAGGGTACGTTATGGCTACACCTTC
- | TRBD2 | TRBJ2-2 | TRBV5-4 | CASSSPGTSGIGGELFF | TGTGCCAGCAGCTCACCCGGGACTAGCGGTATAGGCGGGGAGCTGTTTTTT
- | TRBD1 | TRBJ1-1 | TRBV6-5 | CASRADRADNTEAFF | TGTGCCAGCAGGGCCGACAGGGCGGACAACACTGAAGCTTTCTTT
- | - | TRBJ2-3 | TRBV15 | CATSTGVTDTQYF | TGTGCCACCAGCACGGGAGTCACAGATACGCAGTATTTT
few | TRBD1 | TRBJ2-7 | TRBV5-8 | CASSHGQGRMVGEQYF | TGTGCCAGCAGCCACGGACAGGGCCGAATGGTTGGGGAGCAGTACTTC
- | TRBD1 | TRBJ1-2 | TRBV5-4 | CASSGGQGIYGYTF | TGTGCCAGCAGCGGGGGACAGGGGATCTATGGCTACACCTTC
- | - | TRBJ1-2 | TRBV27 | CASSPRARRDYGYTF | TGTGCCAGCAGCCCCAGGGCTCGGCGAGACTATGGCTACACCTTC
few | - | TRBJ2-5 | TRBV5-1 | CASSLMGGVGETQYF | TGCGCCAGCAGCTTGATGGGGGGCGTGGGAGAGACCCAGTACTTC
once | - | TRBJ1-4 | TRBV6-5 | CASSRAGPGEKLFF | TGTGCCAGCAGCCGGGCAGGGCCTGGAGAAAAACTGTTTTTT
- | TRBD1 | TRBJ2-1 | TRBV15 | CATSSAYRDSRFF | TGTGCCACCAGCAGTGCCTACCGGGACAGCCGGTTCTTC
- | TRBD1 | TRBJ1-1 | TRBV4-1 | CASSLKQGGDWEAFF | TGCGCCAGCAGCCTCAAGCAGGGGGGGGATTGGGAAGCTTTCTTT
- | TRBD2 | TRBJ2-2 | TRBV19 | CASTTQAGMPGELFF | TGTGCCAGTACGACGCAAGCGGGAATGCCCGGGGAGCTGTTTTTT
few | - | TRBJ2-1 | TRBV5-4 | CASSPNRGGFGGYNEQFF | TGTGCCAGCAGCCCGAACCGAGGGGGGTTCGGGGGTTACAATGAGCAGTTCTTC
few | TRBD2 | TRBJ2-7 | TRBV11-2 | CASSLWTSSEQYF | TGTGCCAGCAGCTTGTGGACTAGCTCCGAGCAGTACTTC
once | - | TRBJ1-5 | TRBV19 | CASSKLSLDGNQPQHF | TGTGCCAGTAGTAAGCTCTCCTTGGATGGCAATCAGCCCCAGCATTTT
- | TRBD2 | TRBJ2-1 | TRBV6-6 | CASSPRTSGSFNEQFF | TGTGCCAGCAGTCCCCGGACTAGCGGGAGTTTCAATGAGCAGTTCTTC
- | TRBD1 | TRBJ1-6 | TRBV7-8 | CASSVRDRGGSPLHF | TGTGCCAGCAGCGTCCGGGACAGGGGGGGTTCACCCCTCCACTTT
- | - | TRBJ1-5 | TRBV27 | CASGYGQPQHF | TGTGCCAGCGGATACGGTCAGCCCCAGCATTTT
- | - | TRBJ1-5 | TRBV30 | CAWGLAGNQPQHF | TGTGCCTGGGGGCTGGCGGGCAATCAGCCCCAGCATTTT
- | - | TRBJ1-2 | TRBV6-1 | CASSEVPVNYGYTF | TGTGCCAGCAGTGAAGTCCCGGTTAACTATGGCTACACCTTC
- | TRBD1 | TRBJ1-2 | TRBV18 | CASSSGQGGYGYTF | TGTGCCAGCTCATCCGGACAGGGTGGCTATGGCTACACCTTC
- | - | TRBJ2-3 | TRBV6-1 | CASSDHRYTDTQYF | TGTGCCAGCAGTGACCACAGATACACAGATACGCAGTATTTT
- | - | TRBJ1-1 | TRBV12-3/TRBV12-4 | CASTHGPGKAFF | TGTGCCAGCACACACGGGCCCGGGAAAGCTTTCTTT
- | - | TRBJ2-7 | TRBV11-2 | CASSLAARVVSYEQYF | TGTGCCAGCAGCTTAGCTGCCAGGGTGGTCTCCTACGAGCAGTACTTC
- | TRBD1 | TRBJ1-5 | TRBV28 | CASRAHRGHGQPQHF | TGTGCCAGCAGGGCCCACAGGGGGCACGGTCAGCCCCAGCATTTT
once | - | TRBJ2-2 | TRBV6-2/TRBV6-3 | CASSSRQPGELFF | TGTGCCAGCAGTTCCCGTCAACCCGGGGAGCTGTTTTTT
- | TRBD2 | TRBJ2-5 | TRBV6-6 | CASSRYLAGAGGQETQYF | TGTGCCAGCAGTCGCTATCTAGCGGGAGCTGGGGGGCAAGAGACCCAGTACTTC
- | - | TRBJ1-1 | TRBV7-2 | CASSPTWVGNTEAFF | TGTGCCAGCAGCCCCACCTGGGTAGGGAACACTGAAGCTTTCTTT
- | TRBD1 | TRBJ1-4 | TRBV3-1/TRBV3-2 | CASRSGTANEKLFF | TGTGCCAGCCGGTCCGGGACAGCAAATGAAAAACTGTTTTTT
once | - | TRBJ2-1 | TRBV4-3 | CASSQITSGEQFF | TGCGCCAGCAGCCAAATAACTAGTGGTGAGCAGTTCTTC
- | - | TRBJ2-1 | TRBV7-9 | CASRPGPVDEQFF | TGTGCCAGCAGGCCGGGTCCGGTGGATGAGCAGTTCTTC
- | - | TRBJ1-5 | TRBV18 | CASSPQETGNQPQHF | TGTGCCAGCTCACCACAGGAAACTGGCAATCAGCCCCAGCATTTT
- | - | TRBJ2-2 | TRBV5-1 | CASRIDTGELFF | TGCGCCAGCAGGATAGACACCGGGGAGCTGTTTTTT
- | - | TRBJ2-5 | TRBV18 | CASSPNQETQYF | TGTGCCAGCTCACCCAACCAAGAGACCCAGTACTTC
once | - | TRBJ2-1 | TRBV7-3 | CASSTYPGDYNEQFF | TGTGCCAGCAGCACATACCCGGGGGACTACAATGAGCAGTTCTTC
- | TRBD2 | TRBJ2-7 | TRBV2 | CASSDPGLAVYEQYF | TGTGCCAGCAGTGACCCGGGACTAGCAGTCTACGAGCAGTACTTC
- | - | TRBJ1-1 | TRBV4-3 | CASSQRMGAEAFF | TGCGCCAGCAGCCAAAGGATGGGAGCTGAAGCTTTCTTT
- | TRBD1 | TRBJ1-5 | TRBV7-2 | CASSPGQGGNQPQHF | TGTGCCAGCAGCCCGGGACAGGGCGGCAATCAGCCCCAGCATTTT
- | TRBD1 | TRBJ1-6 | TRBV7-9 | CASSLRQGYNSPLHF | TGTGCCAGCAGCTTGCGACAGGGGTATAATTCACCCCTCCACTTT
- | - | TRBJ2-2 | TRBV7-3 | CASSPSPFANTGELFF | TGTGCCAGCAGCCCTTCCCCGTTTGCGAACACCGGGGAGCTATTTTTT
- | - | TRBJ2-3 | TRBV24-1 | CATSDRTDTQYF | TGTGCCACCAGTGATCGCACAGATACGCAGTATTTT
- | TRBD1 | TRBJ1-3 | TRBV10-3 | CASGQGDGNTIYF | TGTGCCAGCGGACAGGGCGACGGAAACACCATATATTTT
- | - | TRBJ1-4 | TRBV5-6 | CASSSSTLSATNEKLFF | TGTGCCAGCAGCTCATCAACCCTATCGGCAACTAATGAAAAACTGTTTTTT
- | - | TRBJ2-3 | TRBV10-3 | CAISGADLVTDTQYF | TGTGCCATCAGTGGTGCAGACTTGGTCACAGATACGCAGTATTTT
- | - | TRBJ2-7 | TRBV29-1 | CSVVGGLSSYEQYF | TGCAGCGTTGTGGGGGGACTGAGCTCCTACGAGCAGTACTTC
- | TRBD1 | TRBJ1-5 | TRBV28 | CASSFWTGGQPQHF | TGTGCCAGCAGTTTTTGGACAGGGGGTCAGCCCCAGCATTTT
many | TRBD1 | TRBJ1-5 | TRBV29-1 | CSVAGQASNQPQHF | TGCAGCGTCGCTGGACAGGCTAGCAATCAGCCCCAGCATTTT
few | - | TRBJ1-6 | TRBV28 | CASSPSVGVNSPLHF | TGTGCCAGCAGTCCGTCAGTGGGAGTGAATTCACCCCTCCACTTT
- | TRBD1 | TRBJ1-1 | TRBV29-1 | CSVDRGSEAFF | TGCAGCGTTGACAGGGGGTCTGAAGCTTTCTTT
- | TRBD1 | TRBJ2-7 | TRBV5-4 | CASSTRDRVYEQYF | TGTGCCAGCAGCACCCGGGACAGGGTCTACGAGCAGTACTTC
- | TRBD1 | TRBJ2-2 | TRBV4-1 | CASSHLGTGGARGELFF | TGCGCCAGCAGCCATCTAGGGACAGGGGGAGCACGTGGGGAGCTGTTTTTT
- | - | TRBJ1-3 | TRBV27 | CASKTRQGNTIYF | TGTGCCAGCAAAACCCGGCAGGGAAACACCATATATTTT
- | TRBD2 | TRBJ2-2 | TRBV9 | CASSPIIPGLAGGRDVGELFF | TGTGCCAGCAGCCCAATCATACCGGGACTAGCGGGAGGCCGTGACGTCGGGGAGCTGTTTTTT
- | - | TRBJ2-7 | TRBV19 | CASSPRQSSYEQYF | TGTGCCAGTAGTCCAAGACAGAGCTCCTACGAGCAGTACTTC
- | - | TRBJ1-1 | TRBV23-1 | CASSPTSRDGSTEAFF | TGCGCCAGCAGTCCCACGTCCCGGGACGGTAGCACTGAAGCTTTCTTT